Shown below are 3 T cell receptor beta chains from a single sample sequenced in a study of CD4+ T cells in melanoma. The data were produced by immunoSEQ multiplex PCR, yet TCRdb's version contains in-frame clones alone and is incomplete. The sample has more than 110,000 clones, 85% to 95% seen once. These receptors all come from a human donor with melanoma.

CDR3 nucleotide sequence: TGTGCCAGCAGTGAACCGGGCCAAAACTATGGCTACACCTTC. This sequence encodes CASSEPGQNYGYTF. The chain recombines TRBV25-1 with TRBJ1-2; D gene uncertain. The CDR3 spans 14 residues. Per the germline V gene, CDR1 is MGHDK and CDR2 is SYGVNS. Trimming took off 2 bases at V and 2 bases at J, with 9 bases between the two ends.

The chain employs TRBV5-1 and TRBJ1-5; no firm D call. V gave up 0 bases and J gave up 3 bases, with 10 bases separating them. Germline assignment: CDR1 SGHRS and CDR2 YFSETQ. The CDR3 totals 15 residues. CDR3 region: CASSLDDGYNQPQHF. CDR3 nucleotide sequence: TGCGCCAGCAGCTTGGATGACGGTTACAATCAGCCCCAGCATTTT.

The V and J genes are TRBV5-1 and TRBJ2-4; D unclear. Trimming removed 0 bases at V and 7 bases at J, with 11 bases between. Germline assignment: CDR1 SGHRS and CDR2 YFSETQ. This CDR3 has 14 residues. The CDR3 DNA reads as TGCGCCAGCAGCTTGGAGGCTCCTGCGAACATTCAGTACTTC. This gives the protein CASSLEAPANIQYF.